Shown below are 24 T cell receptor beta chains from a single sample sequenced in a study of CD8+ T cells in alopecia areata. The treatment denotes: oral pan-JAK inhibitor, 5-10 mg twice daily. Reverse transcribed after extraction, RNA yielded cDNA as the sequencing template. TCRdb's table, derived via immunoSEQ multiplex PCR, lists solely in-frame clones and lacks some. The sample consists of about 210,000 clones, approximately 45% of them appearing once. This specimen consisted of CD4+ T cells sorted from blood, obtained at approximately week 37, from a patient treated with tofacitinib. The receptors were sampled from a human donor with alopecia areata.

The chain carries TRBV19 and TRBJ2-7, with TRBD2 identical over 7 bases. This CDR3 is 17 amino acids long. Germline trimming cut 6 bases from V and 4 bases from J; bases unmatched to any gene: 18. Germline V gene data show CDR1 as LNHDA and CDR2 as SQIVND (reference sequence). DNA of the CDR3: TGTGCCAGTAGGCGGGGGAAACCATCCATCGGCGGTTACGAGCAGTACTTC. Amino acids: CASRRGKPSIGGYEQYF. Variable domain in full (rest from reference TRBV19 and TRBJ2-7): DGGITQSPKYLFRKEGQNVTLSCEQNLNHDAMYWYRQDPGQGLRLIYYSQIVNDFQKGDIAEGYSVSREKKESFPLTVTSAQKNPTAFYLCASRRGKPSIGGYEQYFGPGTRLTVT.

This clone was picked up a small number of times. The chain uses TRBV30 and TRBJ2-3; D gene unclear. The CDR3 runs to 18 residues. V was clipped by 0 bases and J by 0 bases, with 19 bases between them. CDR1 GTSNPN and CDR2 SVGIG come from the germline V gene (reference sequence). CDR3 sequence: CAWSVLTGRTTSTDTQYF. The CDR3 DNA is TGTGCCTGGAGTGTACTAACCGGACGTACGACTAGCACAGATACGCAGTATTTT.

This clone has only a few counts. CDR3 in amino acids: CASSPAAGGSYEQYF. The CDR3 bases are TGTGCCAGCTCACCCGCAGCGGGCGGCTCCTACGAGCAGTACTTC. The V and J genes are TRBV18 and TRBJ2-7; tentative D call: TRBD2 (6 bases). This CDR3 has 15 residues. Germline CDR1 is KGHSH and CDR2 is LQKENI. The ends were cut back, 3 bases at V and 0 bases at J, with 12 bases in the middle.

This chain links TRBV30 with TRBJ1-2; 9 bases are a match to TRBD1. This CDR3 is 14 amino acids long. With 2 bases clipped from V and 4 bases from J, the junction kept 5 bases outside the gene matches. Germline V gene data show CDR1 as GTSNPN and CDR2 as SVGIG (reference sequence). CDR3 DNA: TGTGCCTGGAGTCTAGACAGGGGGATCTATGGCTACACCTTC. Encoded protein: CAWSLDRGIYGYTF.

The chain joins TRBV23-1 to TRBJ1-5, with D possibly TRBD1 on 5 matching bases. Being an ORF, TRBV23-1 has a function that is uncertain. There are 13 residues in the CDR3. The V end lost 3 bases, the J end lost 7 bases, and 10 bases lay between the germline ends. The chain's CDR3 is CASSQKGRQPQHF. DNA for the CDR3: TGCGCCAGCAGTCAGAAGGGGCGACAGCCCCAGCATTTT.

Only a few counts were recorded for this clone. This chain joins TRBV5-4 and TRBJ2-7; D ambiguous. Germline V gene lookup returns CDR1 SGHNT and CDR2 YYREEE (reference sequence). Trimming cost V 0 bases and J 0 bases, with 7 bases left between them. The CDR3 has 14 residues. The CDR3, as DNA: TGTGCCAGCAGCTTGGAAGCTCACTCCTACGAGCAGTACTTC. Protein product: CASSLEAHSYEQYF.

This clone was counted only a few times. The V gene is TRBV7-2, the J gene TRBJ1-2; D uncertain. The CDR3 spans 14 residues. Germline loops: CDR1 SGHTA, CDR2 FQGNSA. V gave up 6 bases and J gave up 8 bases, with 19 bases separating them. CDR3 in amino acids: CASSSPGRTQGYTF. CDR3 sequence (DNA): TGTGCCAGCAGTTCCCCTGGACGGACCCAGGGCTACACCTTC.

The chain carries TRBV15 and TRBJ2-3; no definite D call. CDR3 size: 18 residues. Trimming removed 1 base from V and 3 bases from J, with 20 bases in between. The germline gives CDR1 LNHNV, CDR2 YYDKDF (reference sequence). The chain's CDR3 is CATSRVPDGSLKTDTQYF. In DNA form, the CDR3 reads TGTGCCACCAGCAGAGTCCCAGACGGGTCTTTGAAGACAGATACGCAGTATTTT.

Remarks on this clone: Other DNA variants within this sample encode the same CDR3. The rearrangement uses TRBV9 and TRBJ2-3; no firm D call. The CDR3 loop spans 13 amino acids. The V gene lost 1 base and the J gene lost 2 bases, with 5 bases spanning the gap. Germline CDR1 reads SGDLS; CDR2 reads YYNGEE. Here the CDR3 reads CASSVRDTDTQYF. CDR3 nucleotide sequence: TGTGCCAGCAGCGTAAGAGACACAGATACGCAGTATTTT.

The chain is built from TRBV14 and TRBJ1-1, with D unclear. The germline V and J ends were trimmed by 0 bases and 4 bases, with 12 bases remaining between them. This CDR3 is 15 amino acids long. Germline CDR1 and CDR2: SGHDN and FVKESK. The CDR3 loop reads CASSQDLGLGTEAFF. The CDR3 bases are TGTGCCAGCAGCCAAGATTTGGGGTTGGGCACTGAAGCTTTCTTT.

This clone has just a few counts. At the DNA level, this CDR3 is encoded by other sequences in the same sample as well. This sequence joins TRBV9 and TRBJ1-2; D uncertain. This CDR3 is 15 amino acids long. Germline CDR1 reads SGDLS; CDR2 reads YYNGEE. The ends were cut back, 4 bases at V and 2 bases at J, with 15 bases in the middle. This chain's CDR3 is CASSPRAGANYGYTF. The CDR3 region has the DNA TGTGCCAGCAGCCCCCGGGCAGGCGCCAACTATGGCTACACCTTC.

V and J are TRBV11-3 and TRBJ2-1, with 10 bases identical to TRBD2. The CDR3 has 15 amino acids. Per germline, CDR1 SGHNT and CDR2 YENEEA. J gave up 8 bases and V 3 bases, and 7 bases lay outside the gene matches. The DNA for the CDR3 is TGTGCCAGCAGCTTTGGGACTAGCGAGCGGGATGAGCAGTTCTTC. As protein: CASSFGTSERDEQFF. The full variable domain, completed using reference TRBV11-3 and TRBJ2-1, is EAGVVQSPRYKIIEKKQPVAFWCNPISGHNTLYWYLQNLGQGPELLIRYENEEAVDDSQLPKDRFSAERLKGVDSTLKIQPAELGDSAVYLCASSFGTSERDEQFFGPGTRLTVL.

The chain employs TRBV30 and TRBJ2-4; 9 bases are shared with TRBD1. The V and J ends lost 2 bases and 9 bases, in that order; junction bases with no gene match: 5. Per the germline V gene, CDR1 is GTSNPN and CDR2 is SVGIG (reference sequence). The CDR3 covers 13 residues. CDR3 amino acids: CAWSTGQGSIQYF. CDR3 sequence (DNA): TGTGCCTGGAGTACGGGACAGGGTAGCATTCAGTACTTC.

The V and J genes are TRBV19 and TRBJ2-2, with 10 bases that match TRBD2. This CDR3 is built from 15 residues. CDR1 is LNHDA and CDR2 is SQIVND in the germline V gene (reference sequence). Unmatched junction bases numbered 7, after V lost 5 bases and J lost 7 bases. As DNA, the CDR3 is TGTGCCAGTAGTGTGGGGACTAGCGTTGGCGGGGAGCTGTTTTTT. Residues: CASSVGTSVGGELFF.

The chain employs TRBV2 and TRBJ1-5; D not resolved. V was clipped by 4 bases and J by 4 bases, with 20 bases between them. Germline-derived CDR1 and CDR2 are SNHLY and FYNNEI. The CDR3 spans 17 residues. The CDR3 DNA is TGTGCCAGCAGTGGGGAGCTCCCTGGCGTGGGGAATCAGCCCCAGCATTTT. This translates into CASSGELPGVGNQPQHF.

There are a few counts of this clone. V gene TRBV13 combines with J gene TRBJ1-1; D gene ambiguous. Germline CDR1 is PRHDT and CDR2 is FYEKMQ (reference sequence). Trimming left V 0 bases short and J 3 bases short, with 8 bases between. This CDR3 region has 14 residues. The CDR3 loop is CASSLGARDTEAFF. Here the CDR3 DNA reads TGTGCCAGCAGCTTAGGGGCTCGGGACACTGAAGCTTTCTTT.

The CDR3 nucleotides read TGTGCCAGCAGAAGACAGGGGAAGCAGTATTTT. Translating gives CASRRQGKQYF. J is TRBJ2-3 and V is TRBV6-5; 8 bases match TRBD1. Germline trimming cut 6 bases from V and 11 bases from J; bases unmatched to any gene: 4. CDR1 and CDR2 from the germline V gene are MNHEY and SVGAGI. The CDR3 loop spans 11 amino acids.

V and J are TRBV29-1 and TRBJ1-1, with TRBD1 as a possible D gene (6 bases). V lost 2 bases, J lost 5 bases, and 9 bases lay in between. The CDR3 extends over 12 amino acids. Germline V gene sequence: CDR1 SQVTM, CDR2 ANQGSEA. In DNA form, the CDR3 reads TGCAGCGTTGAATCCCAGGGGACTGAAGCTTTCTTT. It codes for CSVESQGTEAFF.

The rearrangement links TRBV4-1 to TRBJ2-7, with no clear D. Germline V gene sequence: CDR1 MGHRA, CDR2 YSYEKL. V was trimmed by 1 base and J by 6 bases, leaving 7 bases between them. This CDR3 spans 12 amino acids. This CDR3 reads CASSQGRSEQYF. CDR3 nucleotides: TGCGCCAGCAGCCAAGGCAGATCCGAGCAGTACTTC.

There are a few counts of this clone. The chain uses TRBV15 and TRBJ2-5; unclear D gene. The CDR3 length is 15 residues. Germline CDR1 LNHNV, CDR2 YYDKDF (reference sequence). With 5 bases removed from V and 3 bases from J, the gap between germline ends came to 16 bases. The CDR3 protein is CATSGPSRSEETQYF. The CDR3 DNA reads TGTGCCACCAGCGGCCCAAGTAGAAGCGAAGAGACCCAGTACTTC.

The chain uses TRBV6-5 and TRBJ2-7; D might be TRBD2 (5 bases). Germline CDR1 reads MNHEY; CDR2 reads SVGAGI. Trimming took 6 bases from V and 0 from J, leaving 9 bases between them. The CDR3 loop spans 13 amino acids. For the CDR3, the DNA is TGTGCCAGCAGCCGAGGGAGCTCCTACGAGCAGTACTTC. This translates into CASSRGSSYEQYF.

This clone was counted a few times. The rearrangement uses TRBV7-9 and TRBJ2-2; D uncertain. V was clipped by 2 bases and J by 6 bases, with 4 bases between them. The germline gives CDR1 SEHNR, CDR2 FQNEAQ (reference sequence). CDR3 length: 12 amino acids. For the CDR3, the DNA is TGTGCCAGCAGCTTATTCGCCGGGGAGCTGTTTTTT. Its translation: CASSLFAGELFF.

J is TRBJ2-2 and V is TRBV6-1, with a possible D match to TRBD1 (6 bases). Germline-derived CDR1 and CDR2 are MNHNS and SASEGT. The CDR3 has 16 residues. With 4 bases removed from V and 2 bases from J, the gap between germline ends came to 14 bases. The CDR3 sequence is CASSVLQGLNTGELFF. Here the CDR3 DNA reads TGTGCCAGCAGTGTACTACAGGGATTAAACACCGGGGAGCTGTTTTTT.

A single count supports this clone. This chain connects TRBV5-6 to TRBJ1-2, with D possibly matching TRBD1 (6 bases). The ends were cut back, 4 bases at V and 7 bases at J, with 11 bases in the middle. CDR3 size: 12 residues. Per the germline V gene, CDR1 is SGHDT and CDR2 is YYEEEE. CDR3 coding DNA: TGTGCCAGCAGCGCGGGCAGGGGTGGCTACACCTTC. This sequence encodes CASSAGRGGYTF.